One T cell receptor (beta chain) is described in this entry. There are a few counts of this clone. No cognate antigen has been identified for it. Qualities for individual bases were not recorded, and no much larger clone is one base off. The sample's time point label, decoded: baseline before first vaccination. Vaccinee samples came from UK trials COV001 and COV002, including a single-blind randomized controlled phase 2/3 trial of AZD1222 (ChAdOx1 nCoV-19) in healthy adults. For TCRbeta chain sequencing, PBMC samples from trial participants were taken at day 0 and at day 28 after the second dose. This specimen belongs to a study of T cell responses to AZD1222 COVID-19 vaccine (TCRdb year 2021). In the study overall: AZD1222 recipients whose second dose came at about 4 weeks and those whose second dose came at about 12 weeks were combined into one group, since spike-specific TCR depth and breadth did not differ between the two schedules. A total of 233 trial participants underwent TCR sequencing, of whom some 210 received two doses of AZD1222 and about 25 received two doses of the MenACWY control vaccine. Trial participants were enrolled by age into subgroups of 18-55, 56-69 and 70-plus years, and around 150, 29 and 61 TCR-sequenced participants, respectively, were included in these subgroups.

The CDR3 regions of human TCRbeta chains were subjected to immunosequencing. In the paper's pipeline: Repertoire TCRs were checked for matches against a reference library of SARS-CoV-2-specific TCRs that had been generated using the MIRA antigen-specificity platform. Breadth was defined as the fraction of unique TCRs that were SARS-CoV-2-associated, and depth was defined as the fraction of total T cells that were SARS-CoV-2-associated. Each spike-specific TCR was assigned to its reactive spike region and to a CD4 or CD8 class using the MIRA data. Log10-transformed breadth and depth values were compared by one-way ANOVA with Sidak's multiple comparisons tests. Entries here come from immuneACCESS through TCRdb and include only in-frame sequences with V and J called. Some clones fail to appear in such tables; in the studies checked, an unresolved V gene covers under half of the shortfall, and the cause of the remainder is unknown. The V and J calls and clone size come from that table; D and trimming were worked out from the DNA. The sample profile shows about 120,000 clones; approximately 85% of them were found once. 9% to 9.5% of the sample belongs to the ten largest clones.

Points the paper makes about the study in general: After two AZD1222 doses, spike-specific TCR breadth and depth were significantly higher than at day 0 and than in MenACWY recipients. Participants were mostly white British and included more females than males, and it was suggested by the authors that clonal diversity may have been underestimated. Only five or six AZD1222 recipients were SARS-CoV-2 seropositive at baseline, limiting conclusions about previously exposed vaccinees. In the small 56-69-year group, the increase in depth fell short of significance, most likely because of low power. Because no day 14 peak-response samples were available, repertoires were characterized only after the peak T cell response. Reportedly, almost half of the unique spike-specific TCRs recognized epitopes lying outside the regions that are mutated in the B.1.351 and B.1.1.7 variants. Vaccine-associated CD4 TCRs spanned the whole spike protein, with dominant responses in regions 160-218 and 743-854.

The sample consisted of peripheral blood, taken on day 0 of AZD1222 vaccination. This receptor was identified in an adult in good health.

The DNA reads as follows: TGTGCTAGTGGCGCTGGAGCGGTTGGGACTAGCAAGTATTTT. Protein translation: CASGAGAVGTSKYF. This chain joins TRBV12-5 to TRBJ2-3; 9 central bases correspond to TRBD2. The CDR3 contains 14 residues, cysteine and phenylalanine counted. Only the CDR3 region is kept as DNA, spanning 42 bases read in frame from base 1. Taken from the germline V gene, the CDR1 and CDR2 loops are LGHNT and FRNRAP. V has 6 bases trimmed and J has 13 bases trimmed; junction bases matching no gene number 14.